This TCR beta chain was captured in a study of T cells in Graves' hyperthyroidism and ophthalmopathy. Researchers barred patients who had uncontrolled infection, other autoimmune disease, pregnancy or lactation. Germline V gene data show CDR1 as GTSNPN and CDR2 as SVGIG (reference sequence). Trimming removed 0 bases from V and 8 bases from J, with 13 bases in between. This CDR3 contains 14 residues. TCR beta CDR3 regions were amplified from RNA transcripts. Carried out on the TCR CDR3, a first-round RT-PCR used the HTBI primer set. TCRdb fed the multiplex PCR reads into MiXCR, producing one record per CDR3 protein. Of some 370,000 distinct CDR3 sequences in the sample, about 14% were seen once. This clonotype was observed at least ten times.

Sequencing input: blood. The source of this sequence is a man aged 45-60 years with Graves' ophthalmopathy. The chain employs TRBV30 and TRBJ1-4, with TRBD1 as a possible D gene (6 bases). CDR3: CAWSVGTFLEKLFF. CDR3 nucleotide sequence: TGTGCCTGGAGTGTCGGGACATTTCTGGAAAAACTGTTTTTT. Using reference TRBV30 and TRBJ1-4 for the parts outside the CDR3, the full variable domain is SQTIHQWPATLVQPVGSPLSLECTVEGTSNPNLYWYRQAAGRGLQLLFYSVGIGQISSEVPQNLSASRPQDRQFILSSKKLLLSDSGFYLCAWSVGTFLEKLFFGSGTQLSVL.